These T cell receptor beta chains were read from a single sample in a study of T cell responses to AZD1222 COVID-19 vaccine. Sequenced by immunoSEQ multiplex PCR; TCRdb stores in-frame clones only, minus some. The profile shows under 150,000 clones, roughly 90% of them singletons. The sequenced sample was peripheral blood, obtained on day 0 of AZD1222 vaccination. The receptors were gathered from an adult in good health. Each CDR3 is given with its conserved first and last residue. A D gene is named only where the DNA matches it firmly. Clone size is not always given. Where it is, it says once, few, many or a class for expanded clones.

NA	TRBV7-3	NA	TRBJ2-3	CASSSSPESDTQYF	TGTGCCAGCAGCTCCTCCCCGGAGTCAGATACGCAGTATTTT
NA	TRBV11-2	NA	TRBJ2-7	CASSLGRLGASYEQYF	TGTGCCAGCAGCTTAGGCCGTCTGGGAGCTTCGTACGAGCAGTACTTC
NA	TRBV5-1	once	TRBJ2-7	CASSSGGEGKGSPYEQYF	TGCGCCAGCAGCTCCGGGGGAGAGGGGAAGGGCAGTCCCTACGAGCAGTACTTC
NA	TRBV14	NA	TRBJ2-1	CASTGGAGFRNEQFF	TGTGCCAGCACCGGCGGGGCGGGGTTTCGCAATGAGCAGTTCTTC
NA	TRBV9	NA	TRBJ1-1	CASRSGVGQNTEAFF	TGTGCCAGTAGATCTGGAGTCGGCCAGAACACTGAAGCTTTCTTT
NA	TRBV2	few	TRBJ2-2	CASSEGGLNTGELFF	TGTGCCAGCAGTGAAGGGGGTCTAAACACCGGGGAGCTGTTTTTT
TRBD1	TRBV9	NA	TRBJ2-5	CASSEGQGAWETQYF	TGTGCCAGCAGCGAGGGGCAGGGGGCGTGGGAGACCCAGTACTTC
TRBD2	TRBV30	NA	TRBJ2-1	CAWSPPGLAGGDEQFF	TGTGCCTGGAGTCCCCCGGGACTAGCGGGAGGTGATGAGCAGTTCTTC
TRBD2	TRBV15	NA	TRBJ2-1	CATSTSGGTISYNEQFF	TGTGCCACCAGCACTTCTGGGGGGACTATATCCTACAATGAGCAGTTCTTC
NA	TRBV30	NA	TRBJ1-5	CAWSGPLLVSNQPQHF	TGTGCCTGGAGTGGCCCGTTGCTGGTGAGCAATCAGCCCCAGCATTTT
TRBD1	TRBV29-1	NA	TRBJ1-1	CSAMLGTGSYWNTEAFF	TGCAGCGCTATGCTTGGGACAGGGAGCTATTGGAACACTGAAGCTTTCTTT
TRBD1	TRBV2	few	TRBJ2-7	CASSDTGTGDEQYF	TGTGCCAGCAGTGATACCGGGACAGGCGACGAGCAGTACTTC
NA	TRBV2	few	TRBJ1-4	CASIRGMGEKLFF	TGTGCCAGCATAAGGGGGATGGGTGAAAAACTGTTTTTT
NA	TRBV2	few	TRBJ1-1	CASNQGSGTEAFF	TGTGCCAGCAACCAGGGTTCGGGTACTGAAGCTTTCTTT
NA	TRBV11-2	NA	TRBJ2-7	CASSPGEGERKISYEQYF	TGTGCCAGCAGCCCGGGGGAAGGGGAGCGGAAGATCTCCTACGAGCAGTACTTC
NA	TRBV29-1	NA	TRBJ2-1	CSVYPLAQEDNEQFF	TGCAGCGTTTATCCCCTCGCTCAGGAGGACAATGAGCAGTTCTTC
NA	TRBV4-2	NA	TRBJ2-1	CASSQPYNEQFF	TGTGCCAGCAGCCAACCTTACAATGAGCAGTTCTTC
NA	TRBV5-6	NA	TRBJ1-1	CASSLTSSNTEAFF	TGTGCCAGCAGCTTAACCAGCAGTAACACTGAAGCTTTCTTT
NA	TRBV14	NA	TRBJ1-6	CASSQDNQGYSPLHF	TGTGCCAGCAGCCAAGATAACCAGGGTTATTCACCCCTCCACTTT
TRBD1	TRBV5-1	NA	TRBJ1-1	CASSTGTAGVLYTEAFF	TGCGCCAGCAGCACCGGGACAGCAGGGGTGTTGTACACTGAAGCTTTCTTT
NA	TRBV5-1	NA	TRBJ1-1	CASSKLPSGVTEAFF	TGCGCCAGCAGCAAACTCCCCTCGGGAGTTACTGAAGCTTTCTTT
NA	TRBV15	NA	TRBJ1-1	CATSREITVLNTEAFF	TGTGCCACCAGCAGAGAGATAACAGTGCTGAACACTGAAGCTTTCTTT
NA	TRBV12-3/TRBV12-4	NA	TRBJ2-1	CASRLTGFFEQFF	TGTGCCAGCCGCCTAACGGGATTCTTCGAGCAGTTCTTC
NA	TRBV18	once	TRBJ1-1	CASSLGLDTEAFF	TGTGCCAGCTCACTAGGGTTAGATACTGAAGCTTTCTTT
TRBD2	TRBV3-1/TRBV3-2	NA	TRBJ2-7	CASSQVGTSAYEQYF	TGTGCCAGCAGCCAAGTAGGGACTAGCGCTTACGAGCAGTACTTC
NA	TRBV19	NA	TRBJ1-1	CASSIEIMNTEAFF	TGTGCCAGTAGTATTGAGATAATGAACACTGAAGCTTTCTTT
NA	TRBV12-3/TRBV12-4	once	TRBJ2-3	CASSLGLLDTQYF	TGTGCCAGCAGTTTGGGACTCCTGGATACGCAGTATTTT
NA	TRBV24-1	NA	TRBJ2-2	CATSDSGRGTGELFF	TGTGCCACCAGTGACTCGGGACGGGGGACCGGGGAGCTGTTTTTT
TRBD2	TRBV9	NA	TRBJ2-5	CASSAGLAGDETQYF	TGTGCCAGCAGCGCAGGACTAGCGGGAGACGAGACCCAGTACTTC
NA	TRBV7-9	NA	TRBJ2-7	CASSFPVGSASSYEQYF	TGTGCCAGCAGCTTCCCGGTCGGGTCGGCTAGCTCCTACGAGCAGTACTTC
NA	TRBV6-1	NA	TRBJ2-3	CASSVVSGDFADTQYF	TGTGCCAGCAGTGTAGTATCGGGAGACTTCGCAGATACGCAGTATTTT
TRBD2	TRBV30	NA	TRBJ2-3	CAWSGTSGISDTQYF	TGTGCCTGGAGCGGGACTAGCGGGATTTCAGATACGCAGTATTTT
NA	TRBV3-1/TRBV3-2	NA	TRBJ1-3	CASSPSGRAGGNTIYF	TGTGCCAGCAGCCCCTCCGGACGGGCGGGGGGAAACACCATATATTTT
NA	TRBV5-1	NA	TRBJ1-5	CASSLAGVSNQPQHF	TGCGCCAGCAGCTTGGCGGGGGTAAGCAATCAGCCCCAGCATTTT
NA	TRBV12-5	NA	TRBJ2-5	CASGLSDQGTQYF	TGTGCTAGTGGTTTGTCGGATCAGGGGACCCAGTACTTC
TRBD1	TRBV28	NA	TRBJ1-2	CASSRDRGLFRGYTF	TGTGCCAGCAGTCGGGACAGGGGTTTATTTAGGGGCTACACCTTC